The next 25 T cell receptor beta chains were all read from a single sample in a study of cytomegalovirus exposure and HLA in healthy donors. The PCR was carried out with 60 Vbeta primers and 13 Jbeta primers. Sequenced by immunoSEQ multiplex PCR; TCRdb stores in-frame clones only, minus some. The table shows some 110,000 clones, with 77% occurring only once. What was sequenced was PBMCs. The origin of the receptors is a woman in her thirties or forties in good health and CMV-seropositive.

V and J are TRBV2 and TRBJ2-1; 7 bases map to TRBD2. The length of the CDR3 is 14 residues. The V segment lost 5 bases and the J segment 7 bases; nucleotides outside the gene matches: 8. Germline V gene lookup returns CDR1 SNHLY and CDR2 FYNNEI. The chain's CDR3 is CASSSRRGENEQFF. The DNA of the CDR3 is TGTGCCAGCAGTTCCCGACGGGGGGAGAATGAGCAGTTCTTC.

The chain combines TRBV5-6 with TRBJ2-6; TRBD1 agrees at 8 bases. CDR3 length: 18 residues. The V gene's germline CDR1 is SGHDT and CDR2 YYEEEE. V shed 0 bases and J 4 bases; nucleotides not matched to a gene: 9. In DNA, the CDR3 is TGTGCCAGCAGCTTGGGGGCAGGGGGCGCGGGAGGGGCCAACGTCCTGACTTTC. Amino acid sequence: CASSLGAGGAGGANVLTF. Full variable domain (outside the CDR3, taken from reference TRBV5-6 and TRBJ2-6): DAGVTQSPTHLIKTRGQQVTLRCSPKSGHDTVSWYQQALGQGPQFIFQYYEEEERQRGNFPDRFSGHQFPNYSSELNVNALLLGDSALYLCASSLGAGGAGGANVLTFGAGSRLTVL.

The chain carries TRBV7-8 and TRBJ2-5; D might be TRBD1 (6 bases). The CDR3 has 14 amino acids. The V and J ends lost 1 base and 3 bases respectively, with 9 bases between them. Germline V gene sequence: CDR1 SGHVS, CDR2 FQNEAQ. The CDR3 DNA reads TGTGCCAGCAGCTTAGACAGGGTAGAAGAGACCCAGTACTTC. It encodes CASSLDRVEETQYF.

This clone showed up just a few times. The chain links TRBV6-5 to TRBJ1-2; 10 nucleotides align to TRBD1. Per germline, CDR1 MNHEY and CDR2 SVGAGI. CDR3 length: 14 amino acids. Trimming removed 5 bases from V and 7 bases from J; junction bases left unmatched: 7. The CDR3: CASSENRDRGGYTF. In DNA, the CDR3 is TGTGCCAGCAGTGAGAACCGGGACAGGGGTGGCTACACCTTC.

The V call is TRBV28, the J call TRBJ2-3; 10 bases fit TRBD2. Looked up from germline, CDR1 is MDHEN and CDR2 is SYDVKM. After removal of 2 bases from V and 8 bases from J, the junction contained 7 bases not matched to a gene. The CDR3 extends over 15 amino acids. Written as DNA, the CDR3 is TGTGCCAGCAGTTTAAGCGGGAGGGCAACGGGTACGCAGTATTTT. This encodes CASSLSGRATGTQYF.

There are a few counts of this clone. The chain links TRBV9 to TRBJ1-5; unclear D gene. CDR1 and CDR2 (germline): SGDLS, YYNGEE. This CDR3 has 14 amino acids. V gave up 3 bases and J gave up 0 bases, with 7 bases separating them. The CDR3, as DNA: TGTGCCAGCAGCGCCGAGGTTAGCAATCAGCCCCAGCATTTT. This sequence encodes CASSAEVSNQPQHF.

The chain carries TRBV7-8 and TRBJ2-7; D unresolved. Between the trimmed V and J ends, which lost 1 base and 3 bases, there was a span of 7 bases. The CDR3 has 13 residues. The germline CDR1 and CDR2 sequences are SGHVS and FQNEAQ. The CDR3 region is CASSLGPLYEQYF. DNA of the CDR3: TGTGCCAGCAGCTTAGGGCCGCTCTACGAGCAGTACTTC.

This clone was picked up a small number of times. The rearrangement joins TRBV11-2 to TRBJ2-5, with D maybe TRBD2 (7 bases). CDR1 is SGHAT, CDR2 FQNNGV, per germline. CDR3 length: 12 residues. V was clipped by 5 bases and J by 5 bases, with 9 bases between them. For the CDR3, the DNA is TGTGCCAGCAGCCGGGGGGCCGAGACCCAGTACTTC. It specifies CASSRGAETQYF.

V is TRBV18 and J is TRBJ1-2; D is unclear. From germline, CDR1 is KGHSH and CDR2 LQKENI. Between the trimmed V and J ends, which lost 3 bases and 1 base, there was a span of 6 bases. This CDR3 spans 13 amino acids. The CDR3 DNA follows: TGTGCCAGCTCACCGACAAATAACTATGGCTACACCTTC. It is translated as CASSPTNNYGYTF.

The chain combines TRBV7-8 with TRBJ1-5; 8 bases align to TRBD1. Germline CDR1 is SGHVS and CDR2 is FQNEAQ. Trimming took 1 base from V and 8 from J; bases not matched to a gene: 4. The CDR3 spans 14 residues. The CDR3 protein is CASSLGQGTEPQHF. The CDR3 DNA is TGTGCCAGCAGCTTAGGACAGGGGACGGAGCCCCAGCATTTT.

V and J are TRBV11-2 and TRBJ1-3; D remains ambiguous. The CDR3 totals 15 residues. The germline V and J ends were trimmed by 5 bases and 3 bases, with 14 bases remaining between them. Germline V gene sequence: CDR1 SGHAT, CDR2 FQNNGV. This chain's CDR3 is CASSPDRGIGNTIYF. The CDR3 nucleotides are TGTGCCAGCAGCCCCGACCGAGGAATTGGAAACACCATATATTTT.

J is TRBJ2-3 and V is TRBV7-8; the match to TRBD1 covers 7 bases. The V and J ends lost 4 bases and 6 bases, in that order; junction bases with no gene match: 7. The CDR3 extends over 14 amino acids. The V gene's germline CDR1 is SGHVS and CDR2 FQNEAQ. The CDR3 region is CASSSRQGWDTQYF. The CDR3 DNA reads TGTGCCAGCAGCTCCCGACAGGGTTGGGATACGCAGTATTTT.

The chain uses TRBV5-1 and TRBJ1-2; tentatively, D is TRBD1 (6 bases). The CDR3 is 13 residues long. V was shortened by 4 bases and J by 8 bases, with 15 bases between the two germline ends. CDR1 SGHRS and CDR2 YFSETQ come from the germline V gene. The CDR3 DNA reads TGCGCCAGCAGCCCGGGGGGGGCCACGGGCTACACCTTC. Translating it yields CASSPGGATGYTF.

This chain uses TRBV10-1 with TRBJ2-1; TRBD2 aligns across 13 bases. This CDR3 has 17 residues. Germline lookup yields CDR1 WNHNN and CDR2 SYGVQD (reference sequence). Trimming at V came to 3 bases and at J to 4 bases, leaving 6 bases not matched to a gene. This CDR3 is CASSDPGLAGAYNEQFF. In DNA form, the CDR3 reads TGCGCCAGCAGTGATCCCGGACTAGCGGGAGCTTACAATGAGCAGTTCTTC.

J is TRBJ2-2 and V is TRBV9; TRBD1 agrees at 10 bases. J gave up 6 bases and V 3 bases, and 5 bases lay outside the gene matches. The germline V gene has CDR1 SGDLS and CDR2 YYNGEE. The CDR3 is made up of 15 amino acids. The CDR3 region has the DNA TGTGCCAGCAGCGAGGGACAGGGGATCGCCGGGGAGCTGTTTTTT. Its translation: CASSEGQGIAGELFF. Drawing the rest from reference TRBV9 and TRBJ2-2, the complete variable domain is DSGVTQTPKHLITATGQRVTLRCSPRSGDLSVYWYQQSLDQGLQFLIQYYNGEERAKGNILERFSAQQFPDLHSELNLSSLELGDSALYFCASSEGQGIAGELFFGEGSRLTVL.

This sequence joins TRBV5-6 and TRBJ1-6, with D unclear. Deletions cut 0 bases from V and 9 bases from J, with 16 bases between. Looked up from germline, CDR1 is SGHDT and CDR2 is YYEEEE. The CDR3 runs to 16 residues. The CDR3 protein is CASSLGQNHQFSPLHF. The CDR3 nucleotides read TGTGCCAGCAGCTTGGGGCAGAACCACCAATTTTCACCCCTCCACTTT.

CDR3 coding DNA: TGCGCCAGCAGCCAGGAACAGGGAGGGCGAGCTTTCTTT. It encodes CASSQEQGGRAFF. The V call is TRBV4-3, the J call TRBJ1-1, with D possibly being TRBD1 (6 bases). V lost 3 bases to trimming and J lost 10 bases, with 15 bases between them. The CDR3 spans 13 residues. Germline V gene data show CDR1 as LGHNA and CDR2 as YSLEER.

This clone appeared a few times. V is TRBV4-1 and J is TRBJ2-3; 8 nucleotides line up with TRBD2. The CDR3 covers 16 residues. CDR1 MGHRA and CDR2 YSYEKL come from the germline V gene. The trim removed 2 bases at V and 2 bases at J, leaving 6 bases unmatched. The CDR3: CASSQWASGYTDTQYF. In nucleotides, the CDR3 is TGCGCCAGCAGCCAATGGGCTAGCGGGTACACAGATACGCAGTATTTT.

This clone has a handful of counts. The junction shows a germline mismatch at one end, possibly a read error. This chain connects TRBV6-5 to TRBJ2-1; 8 bases are a match to TRBD2. Germline V gene lookup returns CDR1 MNHEY and CDR2 SVGAGI. The CDR3 contains 11 residues. CDR3 residues: CASSYEREKIF. Written as DNA, the CDR3 is TGTGCCAGCAGTTACGAGCGGGAGAAAATCTTC.

The chain has TRBV7-6 and TRBJ2-1; possible D gene TRBD1, 6 bases. Per germline, CDR1 SGHVS and CDR2 FNYEAQ. The CDR3 runs to 12 residues. The germline V and J ends were trimmed by 7 bases and 7 bases, with 11 bases remaining between them. The CDR3: CASKQGGNEQFF. In DNA, the CDR3 is TGTGCCAGCAAACAGGGTGGGAATGAGCAGTTCTTC.

The chain has TRBV6-1 and TRBJ2-7; 8 nucleotides agree with TRBD1. Germline values: CDR1 MNHNS, CDR2 SASEGT. This CDR3 is built from 14 residues. The V and J ends lost 5 bases and 5 bases, in that order; junction bases with no gene match: 8. The CDR3 here is CASSQWTGTDEQYF. The CDR3 nucleotides read TGTGCCAGCAGTCAATGGACAGGGACCGACGAGCAGTACTTC.

V usage is TRBV7-9 and J usage is TRBJ1-4; 9 positions agree with TRBD1. The CDR3 is 15 amino acids. Germline V lookup: CDR1 SEHNR, CDR2 FQNEAQ (reference sequence). The V segment lost 6 bases and the J segment 3 bases; nucleotides outside the gene matches: 5. CDR3 DNA: TGTGCCAGCAGGCAGGACAGGGGAGCTAATGAAAAACTGTTTTTT. The encoded protein is CASRQDRGANEKLFF.

This clone turned up a few times. This chain connects TRBV5-4 to TRBJ2-7; D is possibly TRBD2 (6 bases). This CDR3 is built from 15 residues. CDR1 SGHNT and CDR2 YYREEE come from the germline V gene (reference sequence). The germline V and J ends were trimmed by 0 bases and 6 bases, with 16 bases remaining between them. Here the CDR3 DNA reads TGTGCCAGCAGCTTGGTGGGGGGATCTCTCTCCGAGCAGTACTTC. Protein product: CASSLVGGSLSEQYF.

The table lists this clone with a few counts. This sequence joins TRBV7-9 and TRBJ2-5; a weak D match, TRBD2 (5 bases). The germline gives CDR1 SEHNR, CDR2 FQNEAQ (reference sequence). Trimming removed 3 bases from V and 6 bases from J, with 20 bases in between. CDR3 size: 16 residues. CDR3 nucleotides: TGTGCCAGCAGCTTGGGCAAAACGGAGGCCTGGAAGACCCAGTACTTC. Translation: CASSLGKTEAWKTQYF.

On this clone: At the DNA level, this CDR3 is encoded by other sequences in the same sample as well. The CDR3 loop reads CASSRVREVGEKLFF. CDR3 DNA sequence: TGTGCCAGCAGCAGGGTCAGGGAAGTAGGCGAAAAACTGTTTTTT. This sequence joins TRBV21-1 and TRBJ1-4; the listed D gene, TRBD1, was not tested against the DNA. TRBV21-1 represents a pseudogene. The CDR3 spans 15 residues.